The 21 T cell receptor beta chains listed next were all sequenced from one sample in a study of blood T cell repertoires in COVID-19. Libraries were prepared by immunoSEQ multiplex PCR; TCRdb keeps only in-frame clonotypes and omits some of them. This sample yields roughly 210,000 clones, of which 80% to 90% are seen a single time; approximately 7.2% belongs to the top ten. The sequenced sample was PBMCs or T cells enriched from blood (not recorded which). These receptor sequences come from a man aged 30 to 39 in a cohort exposed to, infected with or recovered from COVID-19 (not recorded which).

This chain connects TRBV19 to TRBJ1-5; 8 nucleotides match TRBD1. Germline loops: CDR1 LNHDA, CDR2 SQIVND (reference sequence). This CDR3 region has 16 residues. With V trimmed by 3 bases and J by 3 bases, 7 bases remained unmatched. CDR3 loop: CASSIRQGAPNQPQHF. CDR3 sequence (DNA): TGTGCCAGTAGTATTAGGCAGGGGGCGCCCAATCAGCCCCAGCATTTT.

The rearrangement links TRBV7-2 to TRBJ1-5; 8 positions agree with TRBD1. Germline CDR1 SGHTA, CDR2 FQGNSA. The junction had 5 bases not matched to a gene; V was cut back by 3 bases and J by 1 base. The CDR3 length is 16 residues. The CDR3 reads CASSLDRARSNQPQHF. CDR3 sequence (DNA): TGTGCCAGCAGCTTGGACAGGGCACGGAGCAATCAGCCCCAGCATTTT.

The chain employs TRBV24-1 and TRBJ1-2, with 7 bases fitting TRBD1. The CDR3 loop spans 15 amino acids. Germline values: CDR1 KGHDR, CDR2 SFDVKD. Trimming removed 3 bases from V and 5 bases from J; junction bases left unmatched: 8. As DNA, the CDR3 is TGTGCCACCAGTGATCCCTCGACAGGGTTGTATGGCTACACCTTC. Translating it yields CATSDPSTGLYGYTF.

This clone was seen a single time. The chain carries TRBV2 and TRBJ1-6; a possible D gene is TRBD1 (5 bases). Trimming took off 10 bases at V and 0 bases at J, with 7 bases between the two ends. The CDR3 sequence is 13 residues long. CDR1 and CDR2 from the germline V gene are SNHLY and FYNNEI. The CDR3 loop reads CAIDSSYNSPLHF. CDR3 DNA sequence: TGTGCCATCGACAGCTCCTATAATTCACCCCTCCACTTT.

The gene calls are TRBV6-5 and TRBJ1-1; 8 bases match TRBD1. Looked up from germline, CDR1 is MNHEY and CDR2 is SVGAGI. The CDR3 runs to 15 residues. J was trimmed by 6 bases and V by 0 bases; bases with no gene match: 6. The CDR3 DNA follows: TGTGCCAGCAGTTACTCGCAGGGGGCTTTATCTGAAGCTTTCTTT. Translation gives CASSYSQGALSEAFF.

The V gene is TRBV6-5, the J gene TRBJ2-1; 8 positions match TRBD1. The V segment lost 6 bases and the J segment 8 bases; nucleotides outside the gene matches: 6. Germline V gene data show CDR1 as MNHEY and CDR2 as SVGAGI. This CDR3 contains 13 residues. CDR3 coding DNA: TGTGCCAGCAGCCGGACAGGGATGGATGAGCAGTTCTTC. This translates into CASSRTGMDEQFF.

The gene calls are TRBV4-2 and TRBJ2-1; TRBD2 agrees at 13 bases. The germline CDR1 and CDR2 sequences are LGHNA and YNFKEQ. This CDR3 has 16 amino acids. V was clipped by 2 bases and J by 7 bases; unmatched bases: 5. Here the CDR3 reads CASSQRTSGRRNEQFF. CDR3 in DNA: TGTGCCAGCAGCCAACGGACTAGCGGGAGAAGGAATGAGCAGTTCTTC.

A single count supports this clone. The V call is TRBV7-3, the J call TRBJ2-2; 7 bases align to TRBD2. The CDR3 has 16 amino acids. Per the germline V gene, CDR1 is SGHTA and CDR2 is FQGTGA. Trimming cost V 5 bases and J 1 base; bases outside gene matches: 7. The CDR3 loop is CASSRSASGNTGELFF. The CDR3 DNA is TGTGCCAGCAGCAGGTCGGCTAGCGGGAACACCGGGGAGCTGTTTTTT.

This chain links TRBV7-9 with TRBJ2-2; no firm D call. V was cut by 5 bases and J by 6 bases, with 13 bases left in between. The CDR3 runs to 14 residues. Germline values: CDR1 SEHNR, CDR2 FQNEAQ (reference sequence). Here the CDR3 DNA reads TGTGCCAGCAGCCTGAAAGCTCGAGCCGGGGAGCTGTTTTTT. It yields the protein CASSLKARAGELFF.

This chain links TRBV19 with TRBJ2-7, with 7 bases lining up with TRBD2. Trimming removed 5 bases from V and 3 bases from J; junction bases left unmatched: 10. Looked up from germline, CDR1 is LNHDA and CDR2 is SQIVND (reference sequence). CDR3 length: 15 amino acids. In DNA form, the CDR3 reads TGTGCCAGTAGTTTTTCAGCGGGAACCGGCTACGAGCAGTACTTC. Translating gives CASSFSAGTGYEQYF.

This clone was counted ten times or more. The genes are TRBV27 and TRBJ2-1; D is ambiguous. The CDR3 is 14 amino acids. In germline, CDR1 is MNHEY, CDR2 SMNVEV (reference sequence). V was clipped by 4 bases and J by 4 bases, with 11 bases between them. The CDR3 region has the DNA TGTGCCAGCAGTTCCGGGTCAAAGTACAATGAGCAGTTCTTC. Protein sequence: CASSSGSKYNEQFF.

V gene TRBV10-3 combines with J gene TRBJ2-3, with 12 nucleotides matching TRBD2. The CDR3 has 16 amino acids. J gave up 2 bases and V 10 bases, and 10 bases lay outside the gene matches. Per the germline V gene, CDR1 is ENHRY and CDR2 is SYGVKD. Written as DNA, the CDR3 is TGTGCCACCCACCCACGACTAGCGGGAGACACAGATACGCAGTATTTT. Residues: CATHPRLAGDTDTQYF.

The V gene is TRBV24-1, the J gene TRBJ2-1, with 9 nucleotides matching TRBD2. V lost 2 bases, J lost 7 bases, and 23 bases stayed unmatched. The V gene's germline CDR1 is KGHDR and CDR2 SFDVKD. The CDR3 totals 21 residues. CDR3 residues: CATSDWSDRPGVSGRANEQFF. The CDR3 bases are TGTGCCACCAGTGATTGGTCGGACAGGCCTGGGGTTAGCGGGAGAGCGAATGAGCAGTTCTTC.

The V and J genes are TRBV28 and TRBJ1-1, with 7 nucleotides matching TRBD1. V shed 8 bases and J 10 bases; nucleotides not matched to a gene: 13. This CDR3 contains 13 residues. Germline V lookup: CDR1 MDHEN, CDR2 SYDVKM. The chain's CDR3 is CASLNRDSLTAFF. The CDR3 DNA is TGTGCCAGCCTGAACCGGGACAGTTTGACAGCTTTCTTT.

CDR3 in amino acids: CASSVQGADEQFF. In nucleotides, the CDR3 is TGTGCCAGCAGCGTACAGGGTGCCGATGAGCAGTTCTTC. J is TRBJ2-1 and V is TRBV7-3; tentative D call: TRBD1 (6 bases). This CDR3 is 13 amino acids long. V lost 5 bases and J lost 8, with 13 bases in between. Germline assignment: CDR1 SGHTA and CDR2 FQGTGA.

The table lists this clone with a few counts. The J gene is TRBJ1-1, the V gene TRBV20-1; D unclear. CDR1 and CDR2 (germline): DFQATT, SNEGSKA (reference sequence). The CDR3 sequence is 11 residues long. Trimming stripped 5 bases from V and 6 bases from J, with 10 bases between. The CDR3 DNA follows: TGCAGTGCTGTCAAAGCCCCTGAAGCTTTCTTT. It encodes CSAVKAPEAFF.

The chain joins TRBV28 to TRBJ1-6, with 8 nucleotides matching TRBD1. The length of the CDR3 is 15 residues. The V segment lost 9 bases and the J segment 7 bases; nucleotides outside the gene matches: 11. Germline V gene data show CDR1 as MDHEN and CDR2 as SYDVKM. The CDR3 loop reads CASDPGTGINSPLHF. CDR3 DNA: TGTGCCAGTGACCCCGGGACAGGAATAAATTCACCCCTCCACTTT.

Turning to this clone: One junction end does not reproduce the germline sequence, and a read error may be involved. At the DNA level, this CDR3 is encoded by other sequences in the same sample as well. The rearrangement links TRBV19 to TRBJ1-4; D gene ambiguous. The CDR3 has 14 residues. The germline V gene encodes CDR1 LNHDA and CDR2 SQIVND (reference sequence). CDR3 DNA: TGTGCCAGTAGTTGGAGTGGGAGCAATGAAAAATTGTTTTTT. Translated, it gives CASSWSGSNEKLFF.

The chain is built from TRBV9 and TRBJ2-1; 11 bases agree with TRBD2. CDR1 and CDR2 (germline): SGDLS, YYNGEE. V was pared by 4 bases and J by 4 bases, with 10 bases of the junction left unmatched. The CDR3 sequence is 17 residues long. The CDR3 loop is CASSLTEGLAVYNEQFF. The CDR3 coding sequence is TGTGCCAGCAGCCTTACAGAGGGACTAGCGGTTTACAATGAGCAGTTCTTC.

This chain connects TRBV3-1 (or the pseudogene TRBV3-2) to TRBJ1-1; no reliable D call. This CDR3 comprises 14 residues. CDR1 is LGHDT and CDR2 is YNNKEL in the germline V gene (reference sequence). The ends were cut back, 3 bases at V and 0 bases at J, with 8 bases in the middle. CDR3 coding DNA: TGTGCCAGCAGCCAGGATGACATGAACACTGAAGCTTTCTTT. Translation: CASSQDDMNTEAFF.

The count of this clone is one. V and J are TRBV2 and TRBJ2-3, with a possible D match to TRBD2 (6 bases). The V gene lost 8 bases and the J gene lost 1 base, with 13 bases spanning the gap. Germline V gene sequence: CDR1 SNHLY, CDR2 FYNNEI. The CDR3 extends over 14 amino acids. The CDR3 protein is CASFGTDGTDTQYF. The CDR3 DNA reads TGTGCCAGCTTTGGGACTGACGGCACAGATACGCAGTATTTT.